This T cell receptor beta chain appears in the sequencing data of a study of blood T cell repertoires in COVID-19. Germline V CDR1 and CDR2: LGHDT, YNNKEL (reference sequence). The CDR3 is made up of 19 amino acids. V was shortened by 1 base and J by 0 bases, with 19 bases between the two germline ends. In the source study's methods: Reference gene primer amplification yielded estimated nucleated cell counts. Libraries were prepared by immunoSEQ multiplex PCR; TCRdb keeps only in-frame clonotypes and omits some of them. That table is the source of V, J and clone size, and D and trimming were worked out from the DNA. The repertoire holds under 250,000 clones, 89% seen once, with 3% to 4% in the top ten.

The sequence derives from a woman aged 25 to 45 with acute COVID-19. The rearrangement links TRBV3-1 (or the pseudogene TRBV3-2) to TRBJ1-3; D unclear. Input material: PBMCs or T cells enriched from blood (not recorded which). The CDR3, as DNA: TGTGCCAGCAGCCAAGTTCGAGGGATTGAAGATTCCTCTGGAAACACCATATATTTT. Its protein is CASSQVRGIEDSSGNTIYF.